This entry lists 16 T cell receptor beta chains sequenced from one sample in a study of monozygotic twins with inflammatory bowel disease. TCRdb derives one entry per CDR3 protein from the 5' RACE reads, leaving out DNA. This sample's clone table lists around 210,000 distinct CDR3 sequences. Specimen: blood. All receptors come from a human donor with ulcerative colitis or Crohn's disease, or a healthy co-twin of an affected twin (not recorded which).

The CDR3 spells CSAPRDMNTEAFF. V is TRBV20-1 and J is TRBJ1-1. The germline gives CDR1 DFQATT, CDR2 SNEGSKA (reference sequence). The CDR3 totals 13 residues.

The chain combines TRBV5-1 with TRBJ2-5; TCRdb gives TRBD1 as the D gene, but with no DNA this cannot be confirmed. Germline values: CDR1 SGHRS, CDR2 YFSETQ. This CDR3 comprises 13 residues. This chain's CDR3 is CASSSGGSKTQYF.

The rearrangement joins TRBV7-2 to TRBJ1-2; as DNA is missing, the TRBD1 call by TCRdb cannot be tested. In germline, CDR1 is SGHTA, CDR2 FQGNSA. The CDR3 contains 13 residues. CDR3 loop: CASSPPGNYGYTF. Together with reference TRBV7-2 and TRBJ1-2, the CDR3 gives the full variable domain: GAGVSQSPSNKVTEKGKDVELRCDPISGHTALYWYRQSLGQGLEFLIYFQGNSAPDKSGLPSDRFSAERTGGSVSTLTIQRTQQEDSAVYLCASSPPGNYGYTFGSGTRLTVV.

J is TRBJ2-7 and V is TRBV5-6; without DNA, the TCRdb call of TRBD2 cannot be checked. The germline V gene has CDR1 SGHDT and CDR2 YYEEEE. The CDR3 has 15 residues. The chain's CDR3 is CASSRGTFATYEQYF.

The V and J genes are TRBV5-1 and TRBJ2-1; the D call of TRBD1 rests on TCRdb alone, since no DNA is present to check it. This CDR3 is built from 16 residues. Germline V gene data show CDR1 as SGHRS and CDR2 as YFSETQ. The CDR3 spells CASSVTPGQGGNEQFF.

V and J are TRBV5-6 and TRBJ2-1; TCRdb calls TRBD1, which cannot be checked without DNA. The CDR3 is made up of 16 amino acids. Germline lookup yields CDR1 SGHDT and CDR2 YYEEEE. The CDR3 loop reads CASSWTGTALRGGQFF.

The chain has TRBV7-2 and TRBJ2-2. Germline CDR1 reads SGHTA; CDR2 reads FQGNSA. The CDR3 extends over 12 amino acids. The CDR3 sequence is CASSLTGVPLFF.

The chain has TRBV18 and TRBJ1-2; with no DNA, the TCRdb D assignment of TRBD1 cannot be verified. The CDR3 is 12 amino acids. Per the germline V gene, CDR1 is KGHSH and CDR2 is LQKENI. CDR3 loop: CASSEAGGGYTF.

The chain combines TRBV3-1 with TRBJ2-5; TCRdb reports TRBD1, a call that lacks DNA to check it against. Germline CDR1 and CDR2: LGHDT and YNNKEL (reference sequence). This CDR3 has 15 amino acids. Here the CDR3 reads CASSPQGIFQETQYF.

This sequence joins TRBV6-1 and TRBJ1-1; lacking DNA, the TRBD1 call made by TCRdb goes unchecked. The CDR3 has 14 residues. The germline CDR1 and CDR2 sequences are MNHNS and SASEGT. The CDR3 sequence: CATSRKQGFSEAFF.

The CDR3 spells CASSFENAGELFF. This chain connects TRBV7-9 to TRBJ2-2. From germline, CDR1 is SEHNR and CDR2 FQNEAQ (reference sequence). This CDR3 region has 13 residues.

This chain links TRBV5-1 with TRBJ2-3; TCRdb names TRBD1, which stays unverified in the absence of DNA. The CDR3 contains 16 residues. CDR1 and CDR2 (germline): SGHRS, YFSETQ. CDR3 amino acids: CASTYQTGAYTDTQYF.

The chain links TRBV7-9 to TRBJ1-3; there is no DNA to check the TCRdb D call of TRBD1. CDR1 and CDR2 from the germline V gene are SEHNR and FQNEAQ (reference sequence). The CDR3 runs to 14 residues. The CDR3 here is CASSQGSSGNTIYF.

The J gene is TRBJ1-2, the V gene TRBV29-1. CDR3 length equals 11 residues. The germline gives CDR1 SQVTM, CDR2 ANQGSEA. CDR3 amino acids: CSADKDYGYTF.

V usage is TRBV7-9 and J usage is TRBJ2-1; the TCRdb call, TRBD2, lacks DNA for checking. The germline V gene has CDR1 SEHNR and CDR2 FQNEAQ (reference sequence). This CDR3 has 13 residues. The CDR3 here is CASSFPLVDEQFF.

V is TRBV20-1 and J is TRBJ2-5; there is no DNA to check the TCRdb D call of TRBD2. Germline V gives CDR1 DFQATT, CDR2 SNEGSKA (reference sequence). The CDR3 has 17 amino acids. The CDR3 region is CSAPGASGRSYQETQYF.